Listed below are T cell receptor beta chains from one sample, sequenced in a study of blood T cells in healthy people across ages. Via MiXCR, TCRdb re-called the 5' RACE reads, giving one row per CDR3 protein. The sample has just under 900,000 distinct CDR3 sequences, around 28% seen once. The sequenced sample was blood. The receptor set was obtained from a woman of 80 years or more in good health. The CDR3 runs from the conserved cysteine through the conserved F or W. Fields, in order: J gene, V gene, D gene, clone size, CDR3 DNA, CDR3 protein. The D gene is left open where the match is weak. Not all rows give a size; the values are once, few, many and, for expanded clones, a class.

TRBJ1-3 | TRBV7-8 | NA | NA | TGTGCCAGCAGTCCTGACATAGTTTCTGGAAACACCATATATTTT | CASSPDIVSGNTIYF
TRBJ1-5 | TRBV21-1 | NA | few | TGTGCCAGCCGTGGGGGGGCGGACAATAGCAATCAGCCCCAGCATTTT | CASRGGADNSNQPQHF
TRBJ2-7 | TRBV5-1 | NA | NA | TGCGCCAGCAGCTTCACGGCAGGGCGAGAGGAGCAGTACTTC | CASSFTAGREEQYF
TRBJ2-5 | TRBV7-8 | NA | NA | TGTGCCAGCGGCTTAGGGACTTGCGAGGCGACCCAGTACTTC | CASGLGTCEATQYF
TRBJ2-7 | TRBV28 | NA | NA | TGTGCCAGCAGACATGGACAGAGGGGGTACGAGCAGTACTTC | CASRHGQRGYEQYF
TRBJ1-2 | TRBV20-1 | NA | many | TGCAGTGGGGGAGGGAGCGCTAACTATGGCTACACCTTC | CSGGGSANYGYTF
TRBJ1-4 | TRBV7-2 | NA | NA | TGTGCCAGCAGGCAACAAGGGCGGACTAATGAAAAACTGTTTTTT | CASRQQGRTNEKLFF
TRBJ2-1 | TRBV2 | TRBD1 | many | TGTGCCAGCACCCCCGGACAGGTTCTCAATGAGCAGTTCTTC | CASTPGQVLNEQFF
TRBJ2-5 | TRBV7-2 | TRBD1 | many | TGTGCCAGCAGCAAACCAGGGGGCGGGAAGACCCAGTACTTC | CASSKPGGGKTQYF
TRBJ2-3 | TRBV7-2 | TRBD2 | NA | TGTGCCAGCAGCCCCCGCCCAACTAGCGGGGGGTACACAGATACGCAGTATTTT | CASSPRPTSGGYTDTQYF
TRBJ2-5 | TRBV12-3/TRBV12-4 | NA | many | TGTGCCAGCAGCTCTTACACCAAACAGGGAGAACAGTACTTC | CASSSYTKQGEQYF
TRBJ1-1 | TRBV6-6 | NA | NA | TGTGCCAGCAGTTACCGGACAGCCCACACTGAAGCTTTCTTT | CASSYRTAHTEAFF
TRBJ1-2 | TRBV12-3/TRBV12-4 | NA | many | TGTGCCAGCAGTTTGGGAAAGGGGGGCTATGGCTACACCTTC | CASSLGKGGYGYTF
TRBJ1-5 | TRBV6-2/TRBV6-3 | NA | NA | TGTGCCAGCAGTTACTCGCGCCAGGTTAATAGCAATCAGCCCCAGCATTTT | CASSYSRQVNSNQPQHF
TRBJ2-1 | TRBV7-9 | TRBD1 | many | TGTGCCAGCAGCTTACCCGGGACAGGGAAGAATGAGCAGTTCTTC | CASSLPGTGKNEQFF
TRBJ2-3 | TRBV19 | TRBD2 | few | TGTGCCAGTAGTATTCGGGGGGGCCTTAGTACACGGTACACAGATACGCAGTATTTT | CASSIRGGLSTRYTDTQYF
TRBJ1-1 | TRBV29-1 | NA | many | TGCAGCGTTGTGGGGGGGCTGAACACTGAAGCTTTCTTT | CSVVGGLNTEAFF
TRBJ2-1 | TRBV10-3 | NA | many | TGTGCCATCAGTGACGCTACGACTAGAACCAATGAGCAGTTCTTC | CAISDATTRTNEQFF
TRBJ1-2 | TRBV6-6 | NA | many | TGTGCCAGCAGTTACGGAGCCTATGGCTACACCTTC | CASSYGAYGYTF
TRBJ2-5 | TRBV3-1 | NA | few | TGTGCCAGCAGCCTCCGGGGGAGGACAGAAAAAGAGACCCAGTACTTC | CASSLRGRTEKETQYF
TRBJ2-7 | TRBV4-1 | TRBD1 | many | TGCGCCAGCAGCCAAGTGGGCTGGGGACAGGGGGCCTACGAGCAGTACTTC | CASSQVGWGQGAYEQYF
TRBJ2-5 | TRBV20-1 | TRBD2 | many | TGCAGTGCTAGGGGACTAGCGGGGGGAAGAGCAGAGACCCAGTACTTC | CSARGLAGGRAETQYF
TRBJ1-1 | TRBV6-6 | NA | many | TGTGCCAGCACCATGGGGGGGCCTGAAGCTTTCTTT | CASTMGGPEAFF
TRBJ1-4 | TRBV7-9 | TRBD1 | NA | TGTGCCAGCAGCTTAGCGAGCGGGACAGGCGGGGAAAAACTGTTTTTT | CASSLASGTGGEKLFF
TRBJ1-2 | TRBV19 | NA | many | TGTGCCAGTACAACCGGGGAAACTAACTATGGCTACACCTTC | CASTTGETNYGYTF
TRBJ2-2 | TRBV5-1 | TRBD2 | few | TGCGCCAGCAGCTTGCAGCGGGGGAGCACCGGGGAGCTGTTTTTT | CASSLQRGSTGELFF
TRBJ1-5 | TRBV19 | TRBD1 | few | TGTGCCAGTAGTAGTTCGACAGGGCGAATAGATCAGCCCCAGCATTTT | CASSSSTGRIDQPQHF
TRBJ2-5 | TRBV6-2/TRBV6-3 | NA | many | TGTGCCAGCAGTTTGGGGATCGGGACCCAGTACTTC | CASSLGIGTQYF
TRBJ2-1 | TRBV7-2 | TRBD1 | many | TGTGCCAGCAGCTCCGCCGGGACAGGCACTTACAATGAGCAGTTCTTC | CASSSAGTGTYNEQFF
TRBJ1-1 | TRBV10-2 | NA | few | TGCGAAGCGGGGGGAACTGAAGCTTTCTTT | CEAGGTEAFF
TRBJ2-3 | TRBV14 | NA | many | TGTGCCAGCAGCCGAGGGGGTTCCGCAGATACGCAGTATTTT | CASSRGGSADTQYF
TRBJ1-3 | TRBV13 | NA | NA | TGTGCCAGCAGCTTAGCGGCGGCTGGAAACACCATATATTTT | CASSLAAAGNTIYF
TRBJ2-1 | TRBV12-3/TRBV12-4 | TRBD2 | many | TGTGCCAGCAGATCGGGACTAGCGGGGGACAATGAGCAGTTCTTC | CASRSGLAGDNEQFF
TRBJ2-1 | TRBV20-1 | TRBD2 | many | TGCAGTGCTGGGCTAACTAGCGTAAAACTCAATGAGCAGTTCTTC | CSAGLTSVKLNEQFF
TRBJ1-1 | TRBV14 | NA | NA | TGTACCAGCAGCCAAGGGCAGTCAGGCGCTGAAGCTTTCTTT | CTSSQGQSGAEAFF
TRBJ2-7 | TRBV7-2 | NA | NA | TGTGCCAGCAGCCCGAGTTCAGGGCCCTACGAGCAGTACTTC | CASSPSSGPYEQYF
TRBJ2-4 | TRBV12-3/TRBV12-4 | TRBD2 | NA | TGTGCCAGCAGTTCTAGCGGGGGCCCCAATTTTGGCAAAAACATTCAGTACTTC | CASSSSGGPNFGKNIQYF
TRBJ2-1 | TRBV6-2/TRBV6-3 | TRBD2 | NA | TGTGCCAGCAGTTCCCCAGGAAGGGCGGGGGGGTACAATGAGCAGTTCTTC | CASSSPGRAGGYNEQFF
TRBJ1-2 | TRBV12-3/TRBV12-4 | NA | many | TGTGCCAGCAGCCCAAGGTTAGCTAACTATGGCTACACCTTC | CASSPRLANYGYTF
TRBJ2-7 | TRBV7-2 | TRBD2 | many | TGTGCCAGCAGCTTAGCGGCGCTAGCGGGGGGCTACGAGCAGTACTTC | CASSLAALAGGYEQYF
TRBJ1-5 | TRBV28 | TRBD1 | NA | TGTGCCAGCAGAACGACAGGGGGCATTCAGCCCCAGCATTTT | CASRTTGGIQPQHF
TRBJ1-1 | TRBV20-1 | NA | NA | TGCAGTGCTCCGAGCCCCGTGACGTCGGAAGCTTTCTTT | CSAPSPVTSEAFF
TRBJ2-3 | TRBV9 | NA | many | TGTGCCAGCAGCGAAACGGTGGGGTCGACAGATACGCAGTATTTT | CASSETVGSTDTQYF
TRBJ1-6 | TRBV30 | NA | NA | TGTGCCTGGAGTCTATGGACCGGACCCCTCCACTTT | CAWSLWTGPLHF
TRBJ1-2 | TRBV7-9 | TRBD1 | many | TGTGCCAGCAGCTCGTACCCGGGACAGGGTCCTACTAACTATGGCTACACCTTC | CASSSYPGQGPTNYGYTF
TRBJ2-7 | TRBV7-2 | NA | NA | TGTGCCAGCCTAGCGCCATCCTACGAGCAGTACTTC | CASLAPSYEQYF
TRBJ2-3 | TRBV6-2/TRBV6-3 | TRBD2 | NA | TGTGCCAGCAGTACCGGCCGGCTAGCGGGGATAAATACGCGGTATTTT | CASSTGRLAGINTRYF
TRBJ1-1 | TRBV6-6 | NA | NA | TGTGCCAGCAGTACAGGGTGGACGGGCACTGAAGCTTTCTTT | CASSTGWTGTEAFF
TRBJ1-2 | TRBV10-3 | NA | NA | TGTGCCATCAGTGAGGGGGCACCGACTTATGGCTACACCTTC | CAISEGAPTYGYTF
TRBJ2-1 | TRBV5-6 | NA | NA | TGTGCCAGCAGCTTGGTCGTGAGGGGGACCCAAGAGACCCAGTTCTTC | CASSLVVRGTQETQFF
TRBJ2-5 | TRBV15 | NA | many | TGTGCCACCAGCAGAGATCTCAGTTGGGAGACCCAGTACTTC | CATSRDLSWETQYF
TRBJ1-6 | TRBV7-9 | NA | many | TGTGCCAGCAGGGTCGGGACGGGGAATTCACCCCTCCACTTT | CASRVGTGNSPLHF
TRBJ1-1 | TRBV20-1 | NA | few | TGCAGTGCTAGTCAGGGGTCCCGGAACACTGAAGCTTTCTTT | CSASQGSRNTEAFF